A selection of T cell receptor beta chains follows, all from one sample in a study of blood T cell repertoires in COVID-19. The table came from immunoSEQ multiplex PCR; TCRdb's copy has only in-frame clones and leaves some out. The sample has 210,000 or so clones; approximately 84% are singletons. Material: peripheral blood. Receptors originate from a man aged 40-50 years with active or convalescent COVID-19. Each CDR3 is given with its conserved first and last residue. Fields, in order: J gene, V gene, CDR3 protein.

J gene: TRBJ2-7
V gene: TRBV4-2
CDR3 protein: CASSQGLAGAEQYF

J gene: TRBJ2-3
V gene: TRBV15
CDR3 protein: CATSSPLGSDTQYF

J gene: TRBJ1-2
V gene: TRBV11-2
CDR3 protein: CASSPLTGRPNYGYTF

J gene: TRBJ2-1
V gene: TRBV19
CDR3 protein: CASSTTGTGSNEQFF

J gene: TRBJ1-2
V gene: TRBV5-1
CDR3 protein: CASSFDRESESYTF

J gene: TRBJ2-3
V gene: TRBV4-2
CDR3 protein: CASSQDGIYASGTDTQYF

J gene: TRBJ2-2
V gene: TRBV18
CDR3 protein: CASSSIGANTGELFF

J gene: TRBJ2-1
V gene: TRBV5-6
CDR3 protein: CASSPNPGTSRYEQFF

J gene: TRBJ2-7
V gene: TRBV28
CDR3 protein: CASLRDNSYEQYF

J gene: TRBJ1-1
V gene: TRBV30
CDR3 protein: CAWSGQGPLEAFF

J gene: TRBJ1-5
V gene: TRBV4-1
CDR3 protein: CASSHYPVILRRGSNQPQHF

J gene: TRBJ1-5
V gene: TRBV28
CDR3 protein: CASSSKGAQTPSNQPQHF

J gene: TRBJ2-5
V gene: TRBV24-1
CDR3 protein: CASHRVNETQYF

J gene: TRBJ2-4
V gene: TRBV19
CDR3 protein: CASSNERGLAKNIQYF

J gene: TRBJ2-1
V gene: TRBV18
CDR3 protein: CASSALLAGANNEQFF